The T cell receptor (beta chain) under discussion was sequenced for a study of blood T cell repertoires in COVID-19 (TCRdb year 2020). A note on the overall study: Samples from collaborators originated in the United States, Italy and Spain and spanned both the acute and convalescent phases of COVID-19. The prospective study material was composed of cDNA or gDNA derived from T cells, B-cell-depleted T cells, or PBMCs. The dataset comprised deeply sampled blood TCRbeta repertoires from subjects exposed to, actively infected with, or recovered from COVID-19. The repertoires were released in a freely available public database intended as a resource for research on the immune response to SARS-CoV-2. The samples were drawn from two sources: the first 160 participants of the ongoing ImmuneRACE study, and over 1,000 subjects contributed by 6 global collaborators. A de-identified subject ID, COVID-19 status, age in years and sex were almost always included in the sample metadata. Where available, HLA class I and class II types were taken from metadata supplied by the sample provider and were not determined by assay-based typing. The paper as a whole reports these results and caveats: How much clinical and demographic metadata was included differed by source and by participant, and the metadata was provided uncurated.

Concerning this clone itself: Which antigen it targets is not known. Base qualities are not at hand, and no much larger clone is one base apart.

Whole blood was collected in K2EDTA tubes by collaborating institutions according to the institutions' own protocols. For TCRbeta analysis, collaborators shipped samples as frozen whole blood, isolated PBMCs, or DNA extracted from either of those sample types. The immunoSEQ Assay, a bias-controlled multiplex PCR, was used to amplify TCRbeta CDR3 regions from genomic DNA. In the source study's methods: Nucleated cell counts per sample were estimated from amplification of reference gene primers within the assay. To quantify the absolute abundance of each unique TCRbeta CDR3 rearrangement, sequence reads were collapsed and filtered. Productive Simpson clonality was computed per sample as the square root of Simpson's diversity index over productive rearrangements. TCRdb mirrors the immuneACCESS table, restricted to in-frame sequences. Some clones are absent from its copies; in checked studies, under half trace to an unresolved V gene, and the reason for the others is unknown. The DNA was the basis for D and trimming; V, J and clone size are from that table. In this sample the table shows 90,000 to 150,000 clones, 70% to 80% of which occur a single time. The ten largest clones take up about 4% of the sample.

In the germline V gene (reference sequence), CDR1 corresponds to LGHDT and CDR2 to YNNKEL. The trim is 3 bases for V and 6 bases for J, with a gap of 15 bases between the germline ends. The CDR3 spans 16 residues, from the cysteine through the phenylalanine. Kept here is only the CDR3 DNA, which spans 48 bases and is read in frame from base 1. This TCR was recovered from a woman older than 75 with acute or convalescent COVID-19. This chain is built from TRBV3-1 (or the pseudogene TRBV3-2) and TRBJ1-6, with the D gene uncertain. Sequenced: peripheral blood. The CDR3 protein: CASSHFRRTTNSPLHF. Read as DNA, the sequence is TGTGCCAGCAGCCATTTTCGACGGACTACTAATTCACCCCTCCACTTT.